The 8 T cell receptor beta chains in this list originate from one sample, sequenced in a study of Graves' ophthalmopathy and Graves' hyperthyroidism. As the template, RNA transcripts were used to amplify TCR beta CDR3 regions. First-round RT-PCR with HTBI primers preceded a second-round multiplex PCR. TCRdb reanalysed the multiplex PCR reads using MiXCR and keeps one entry per CDR3 protein. The sample records 650,000 to 900,000 distinct CDR3 sequences, roughly two fifths being singletons. Sequenced input: peripheral blood. The receptors stem from an adult man with Graves' ophthalmopathy.

In its sample, this clonotype was seen many times. This rearrangement joins TRBV7-9 to TRBJ1-2; a weak D match, TRBD1 (5 bases). Germline-derived CDR1 and CDR2 are SEHNR and FQNEAQ (reference sequence). CDR3 length: 13 amino acids. Trimming stripped 5 bases from V and 8 bases from J, with 15 bases between. Here the CDR3 reads CASSKGRENGYTF. The CDR3 DNA is TGTGCCAGCAGCAAGGGACGGGAAAACGGCTACACCTTC.

This clonotype is a singleton in its sample. The V gene is TRBV2, the J gene TRBJ1-3; D unresolved. V dropped 10 bases and J dropped 1 base, with 11 bases sitting between them. CDR1 and CDR2 from the germline V gene are SNHLY and FYNNEI. The CDR3 loop spans 13 amino acids. CDR3 residues: CATSRISGNTIYF. CDR3 sequence (DNA): TGTGCCACCAGCAGAATATCTGGAAACACCATATATTTT.

The rearrangement uses TRBV10-3 and TRBJ2-5, with 10 nucleotides matching TRBD1. The germline gives CDR1 ENHRY, CDR2 SYGVKD. The CDR3 spans 13 residues. J was trimmed by 5 bases and V by 7 bases; bases with no gene match: 4. The CDR3 loop reads CAIKGTGVETQYF. CDR3 bases: TGTGCCATCAAGGGGACAGGGGTCGAGACCCAGTACTTC.

This clonotype was observed many times. The chain uses TRBV29-1 and TRBJ1-1, with no clear D. Germline CDR1 is SQVTM and CDR2 is ANQGSEA. This CDR3 is built from 13 residues. V was trimmed by 6 bases and J by 4 bases, leaving 15 bases between them. The CDR3 coding sequence is TGCAGCGTCTATGGAGGGCGAGTCACTGAAGCTTTCTTT. This encodes CSVYGGRVTEAFF.

V gene TRBV15 combines with J gene TRBJ1-5, with D unclear. This CDR3 has 14 residues. Trimming cost V 3 bases and J 4 bases, with 10 bases left between them. Germline V CDR1 and CDR2: LNHNV, YYDKDF (reference sequence). The CDR3 reads CATSSFPKNQPQHF. Written as DNA, the CDR3 is TGTGCCACCAGCAGTTTCCCGAAAAATCAGCCCCAGCATTTT.

This clonotype was counted ten times or more. The chain joins TRBV11-2 to TRBJ2-7; D uncertain. The germline V gene encodes CDR1 SGHAT and CDR2 FQNNGV. V was clipped by 5 bases and J by 1 base, with 6 bases between them. The CDR3 has 12 residues. The CDR3 region is CASSHSSYEQYF. DNA for the CDR3: TGTGCCAGCAGCCATAGTTCCTACGAGCAGTACTTC.

This clonotype was counted ten times or more. The gene calls are TRBV2 and TRBJ2-6, with no clear D. Trimming stripped 8 bases from V and 1 base from J, with 15 bases between. This CDR3 contains 16 residues. From germline, CDR1 is SNHLY and CDR2 FYNNEI. The CDR3 region is CASGVPITSGANVLTF. CDR3 DNA: TGTGCCAGCGGAGTCCCTATCACTTCTGGGGCCAACGTCCTGACTTTC.

V is TRBV7-9 and J is TRBJ2-7; weak D call: TRBD2 (6 bases). This CDR3 comprises 13 residues. Trimming left V 5 bases short and J 5 bases short, with 13 bases between. CDR1 SEHNR and CDR2 FQNEAQ come from the germline V gene (reference sequence). CDR3 in amino acids: CASSPGRKNEQYF. CDR3 nucleotide sequence: TGTGCCAGCAGCCCAGGGAGGAAGAACGAGCAGTACTTC.